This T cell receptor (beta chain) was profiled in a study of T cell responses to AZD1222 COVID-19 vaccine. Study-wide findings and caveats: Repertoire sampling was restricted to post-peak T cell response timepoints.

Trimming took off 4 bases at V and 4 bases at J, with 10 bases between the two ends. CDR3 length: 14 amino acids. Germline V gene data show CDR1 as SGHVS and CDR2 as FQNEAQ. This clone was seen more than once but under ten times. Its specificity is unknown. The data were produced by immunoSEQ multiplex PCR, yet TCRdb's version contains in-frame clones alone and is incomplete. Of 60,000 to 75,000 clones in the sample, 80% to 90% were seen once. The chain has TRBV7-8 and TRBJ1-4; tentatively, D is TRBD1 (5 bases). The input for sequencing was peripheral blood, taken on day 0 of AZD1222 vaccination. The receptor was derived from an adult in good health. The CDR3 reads CASSSMGGNEKLFF. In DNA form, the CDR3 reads TGTGCCAGCAGCTCGATGGGGGGTAATGAAAAACTGTTTTTT. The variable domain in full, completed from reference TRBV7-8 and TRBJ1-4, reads GAGVSQSPRYKVAKRGQDVALRCDPISGHVSLFWYQQALGQGPEFLTYFQNEAQLDKSGLPSDRFFAERPEGSVSTLKIQRTQQEDSAVYLCASSSMGGNEKLFFGSGTQLSVL.